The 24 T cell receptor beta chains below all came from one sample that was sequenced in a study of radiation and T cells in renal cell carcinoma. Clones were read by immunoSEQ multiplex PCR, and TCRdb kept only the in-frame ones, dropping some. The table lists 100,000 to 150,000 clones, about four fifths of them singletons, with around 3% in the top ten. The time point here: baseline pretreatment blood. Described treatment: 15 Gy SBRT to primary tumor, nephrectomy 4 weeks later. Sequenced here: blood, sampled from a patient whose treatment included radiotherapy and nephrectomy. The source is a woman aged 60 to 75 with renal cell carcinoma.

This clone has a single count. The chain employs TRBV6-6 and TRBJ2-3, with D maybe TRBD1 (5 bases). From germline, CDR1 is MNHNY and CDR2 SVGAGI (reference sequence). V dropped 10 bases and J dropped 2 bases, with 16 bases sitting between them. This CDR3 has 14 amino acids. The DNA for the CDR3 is TGTGCCACCAGCGACAGACCATACACAGATACGCAGTATTTT. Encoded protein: CATSDRPYTDTQYF.

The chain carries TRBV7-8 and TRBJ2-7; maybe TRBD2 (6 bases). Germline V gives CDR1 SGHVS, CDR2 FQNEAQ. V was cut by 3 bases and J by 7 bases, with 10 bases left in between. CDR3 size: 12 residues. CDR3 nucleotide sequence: TGTGCCAGCAGCTTTTGGCGGGATGAGCAGTACTTC. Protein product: CASSFWRDEQYF.

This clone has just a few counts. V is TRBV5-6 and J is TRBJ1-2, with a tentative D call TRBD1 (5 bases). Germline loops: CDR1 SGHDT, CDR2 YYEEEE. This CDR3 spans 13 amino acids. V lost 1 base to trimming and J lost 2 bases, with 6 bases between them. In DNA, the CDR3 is TGTGCCAGCAGCTTGAGGGGAAACTATGGCTACACCTTC. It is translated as CASSLRGNYGYTF.

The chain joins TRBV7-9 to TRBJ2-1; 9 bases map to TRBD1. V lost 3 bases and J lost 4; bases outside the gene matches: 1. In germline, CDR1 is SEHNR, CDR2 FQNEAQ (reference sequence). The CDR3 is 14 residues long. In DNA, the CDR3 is TGTGCCAGCAGCTTGGACAGGGGATACAATGAGCAGTTCTTC. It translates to CASSLDRGYNEQFF.

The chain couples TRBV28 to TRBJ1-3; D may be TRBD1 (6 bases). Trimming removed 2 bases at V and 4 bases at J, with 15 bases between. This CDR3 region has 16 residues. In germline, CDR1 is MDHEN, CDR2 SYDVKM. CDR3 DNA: TGTGCCAGCAGTTTAGCGGGGGGGGCAAAAGGAAACACCATATATTTT. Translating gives CASSLAGGAKGNTIYF.

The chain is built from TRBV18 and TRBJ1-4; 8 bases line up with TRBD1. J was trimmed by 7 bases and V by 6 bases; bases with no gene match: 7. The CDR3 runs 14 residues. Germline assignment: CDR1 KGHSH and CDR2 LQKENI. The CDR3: CASSGQGGLEKLFF. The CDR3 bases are TGTGCCAGCTCCGGACAGGGAGGACTTGAAAAACTGTTTTTT.

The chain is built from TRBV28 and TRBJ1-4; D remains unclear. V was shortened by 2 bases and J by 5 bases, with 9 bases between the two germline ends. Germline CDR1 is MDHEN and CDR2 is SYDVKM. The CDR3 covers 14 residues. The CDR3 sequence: CASSLHQPNEKLFF. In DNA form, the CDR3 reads TGTGCCAGCAGTTTACATCAGCCAAATGAAAAACTGTTTTTT.

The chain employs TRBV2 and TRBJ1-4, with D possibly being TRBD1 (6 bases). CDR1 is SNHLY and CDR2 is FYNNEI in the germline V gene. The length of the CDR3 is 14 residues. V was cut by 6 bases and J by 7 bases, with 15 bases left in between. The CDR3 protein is CASSLTGNSEKLFF. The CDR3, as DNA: TGTGCCAGCAGCCTTACAGGGAACAGTGAAAAACTGTTTTTT.

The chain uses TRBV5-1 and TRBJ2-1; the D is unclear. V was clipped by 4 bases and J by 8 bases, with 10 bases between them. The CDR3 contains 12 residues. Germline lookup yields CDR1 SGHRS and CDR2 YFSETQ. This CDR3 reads CASSPESDEQFF. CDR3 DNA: TGCGCCAGCAGCCCCGAGTCGGATGAGCAGTTCTTC.

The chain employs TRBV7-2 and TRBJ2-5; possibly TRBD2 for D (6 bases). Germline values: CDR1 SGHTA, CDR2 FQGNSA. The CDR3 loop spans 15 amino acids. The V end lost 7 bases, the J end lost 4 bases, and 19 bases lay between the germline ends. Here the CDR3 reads CASTPGGARGETQYF. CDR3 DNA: TGTGCCAGCACCCCAGGAGGGGCCCGGGGAGAGACCCAGTACTTC.

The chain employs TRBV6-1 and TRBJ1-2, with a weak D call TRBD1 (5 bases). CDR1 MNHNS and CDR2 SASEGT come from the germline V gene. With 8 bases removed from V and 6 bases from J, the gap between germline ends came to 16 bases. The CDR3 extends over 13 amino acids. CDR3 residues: CASALRQSDGYTF. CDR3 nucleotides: TGTGCCAGCGCCTTACGACAGTCTGATGGCTACACCTTC.

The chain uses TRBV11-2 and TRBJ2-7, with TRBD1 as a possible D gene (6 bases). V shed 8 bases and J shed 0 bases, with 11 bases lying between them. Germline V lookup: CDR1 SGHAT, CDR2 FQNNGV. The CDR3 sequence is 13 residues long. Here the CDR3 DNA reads TGTGCCAGCGGACAGAAAAGCTCCTACGAGCAGTACTTC. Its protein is CASGQKSSYEQYF.

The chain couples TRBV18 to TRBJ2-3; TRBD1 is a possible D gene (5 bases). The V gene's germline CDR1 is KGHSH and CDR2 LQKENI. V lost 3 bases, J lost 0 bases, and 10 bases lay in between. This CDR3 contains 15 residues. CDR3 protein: CASSPLGQSTDTQYF. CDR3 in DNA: TGTGCCAGCTCACCCCTCGGACAAAGCACAGATACGCAGTATTTT.

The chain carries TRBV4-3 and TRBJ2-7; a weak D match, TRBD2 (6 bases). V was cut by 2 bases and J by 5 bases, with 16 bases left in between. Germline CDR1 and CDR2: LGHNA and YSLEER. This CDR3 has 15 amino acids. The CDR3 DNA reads TGCGCCAGCAGCCAAAAAATCGGGGGTTCCGACGAGCAGTACTTC. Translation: CASSQKIGGSDEQYF.

CDR3 nucleotides: TGTGCCAGCAGCCCCCGGGGCGGAGGGTGGACAGATACGCAGTATTTT. Translating gives CASSPRGGGWTDTQYF. The chain has TRBV7-9 and TRBJ2-3, with D perhaps TRBD2 (6 bases). The V gene's germline CDR1 is SEHNR and CDR2 FQNEAQ (reference sequence). V dropped 5 bases and J dropped 3 bases, with 18 bases sitting between them. The CDR3 consists of 16 residues.

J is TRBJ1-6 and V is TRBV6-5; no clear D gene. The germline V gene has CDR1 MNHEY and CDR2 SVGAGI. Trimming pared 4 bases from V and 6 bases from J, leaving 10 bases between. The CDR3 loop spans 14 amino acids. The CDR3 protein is CASSSKQLNSPLHF. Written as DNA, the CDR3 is TGTGCCAGCAGTTCGAAACAGCTTAATTCACCCCTCCACTTT.

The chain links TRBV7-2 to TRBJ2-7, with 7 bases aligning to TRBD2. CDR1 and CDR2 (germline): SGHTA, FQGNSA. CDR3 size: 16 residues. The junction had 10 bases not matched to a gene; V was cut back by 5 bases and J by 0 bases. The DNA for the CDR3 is TGTGCCAGCAGCCCAAGGGCGGGAGAGAGCTCCTACGAGCAGTACTTC. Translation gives CASSPRAGESSYEQYF.

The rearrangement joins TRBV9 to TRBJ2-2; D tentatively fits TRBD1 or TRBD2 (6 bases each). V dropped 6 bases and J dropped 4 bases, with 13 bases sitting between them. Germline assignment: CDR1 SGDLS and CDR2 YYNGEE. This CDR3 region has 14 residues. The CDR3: CASTGGGFTGELFF. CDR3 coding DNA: TGTGCCAGCACCGGAGGGGGGTTCACCGGGGAGCTGTTTTTT.

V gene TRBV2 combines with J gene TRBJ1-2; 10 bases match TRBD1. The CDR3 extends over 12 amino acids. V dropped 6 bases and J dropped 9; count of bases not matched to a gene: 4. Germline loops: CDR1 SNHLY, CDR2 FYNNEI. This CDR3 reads CASSDRGQSYTF. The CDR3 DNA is TGTGCCAGCAGCGACAGGGGGCAAAGCTACACCTTC. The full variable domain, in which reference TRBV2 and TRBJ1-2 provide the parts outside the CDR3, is EPEVTQTPSHQVTQMGQEVILRCVPISNHLYFYWYRQILGQKVEFLVSFYNNEISEKSEIFDDQFSVERPDGSNFTLKIRSTKLEDSAMYFCASSDRGQSYTFGSGTRLTVV.

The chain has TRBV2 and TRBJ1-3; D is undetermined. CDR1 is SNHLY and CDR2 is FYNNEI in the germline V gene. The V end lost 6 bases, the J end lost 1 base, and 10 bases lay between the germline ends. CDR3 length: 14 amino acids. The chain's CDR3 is CASSQVTSGNTIYF. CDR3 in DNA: TGTGCCAGCAGCCAGGTGACGTCTGGAAACACCATATATTTT.

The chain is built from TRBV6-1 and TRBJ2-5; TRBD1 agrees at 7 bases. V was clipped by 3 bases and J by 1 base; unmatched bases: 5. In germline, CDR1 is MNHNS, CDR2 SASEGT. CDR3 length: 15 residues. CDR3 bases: TGTGCCAGCAGTGAGCAGGGACAGTTCCAAGAGACCCAGTACTTC. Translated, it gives CASSEQGQFQETQYF.

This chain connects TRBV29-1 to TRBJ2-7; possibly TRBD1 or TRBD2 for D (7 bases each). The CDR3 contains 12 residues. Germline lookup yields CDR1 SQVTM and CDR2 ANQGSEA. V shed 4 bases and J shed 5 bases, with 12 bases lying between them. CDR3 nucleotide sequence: TGCAGCGTTGGACAGGGAGGGAACGAGCAGTACTTC. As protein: CSVGQGGNEQYF.

The CDR3 DNA is TGTGCCAGAAGCTTGGGGGACAGGCGCCGTTCCTACGAGCAGTACTTC. Encoded protein: CARSLGDRRRSYEQYF. V is TRBV5-3 and J is TRBJ2-7, with TRBD1 matching 8 bases. TRBV5-3 is annotated as an ORF whose role is uncertain. Trimming cost V 0 bases and J 1 base; bases outside gene matches: 6. CDR3 size: 16 residues.

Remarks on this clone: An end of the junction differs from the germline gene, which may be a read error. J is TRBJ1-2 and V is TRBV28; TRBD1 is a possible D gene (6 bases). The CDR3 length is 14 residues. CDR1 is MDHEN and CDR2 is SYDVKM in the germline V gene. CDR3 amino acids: CASTSLRTGHLIVF. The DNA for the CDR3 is TGTGCCAGCACCTCTCTTCGGACGGGACACCTTATTGTCTTC.